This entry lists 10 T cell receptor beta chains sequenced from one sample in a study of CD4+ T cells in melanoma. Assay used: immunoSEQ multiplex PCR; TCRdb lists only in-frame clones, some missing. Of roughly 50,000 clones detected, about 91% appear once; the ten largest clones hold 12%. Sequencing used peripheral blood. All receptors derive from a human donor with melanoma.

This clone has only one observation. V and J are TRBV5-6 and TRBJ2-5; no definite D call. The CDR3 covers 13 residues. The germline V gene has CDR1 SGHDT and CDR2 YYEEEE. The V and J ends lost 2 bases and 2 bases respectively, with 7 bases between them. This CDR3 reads CASSLGQQETQYF. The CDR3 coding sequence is TGTGCCAGCAGCTTAGGGCAGCAAGAGACCCAGTACTTC.

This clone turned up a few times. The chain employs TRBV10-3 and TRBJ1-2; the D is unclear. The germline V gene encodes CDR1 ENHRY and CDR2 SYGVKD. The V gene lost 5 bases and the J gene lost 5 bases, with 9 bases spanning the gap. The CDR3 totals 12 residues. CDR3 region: CAISPDGYGYTF. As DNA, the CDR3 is TGTGCCATCAGTCCGGACGGATATGGCTACACCTTC.

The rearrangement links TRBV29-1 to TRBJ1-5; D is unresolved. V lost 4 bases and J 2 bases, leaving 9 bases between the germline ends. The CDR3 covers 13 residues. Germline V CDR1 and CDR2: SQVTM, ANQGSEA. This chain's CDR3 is CSVVAEGNQPQHF. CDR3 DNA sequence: TGCAGCGTTGTGGCGGAGGGCAATCAGCCCCAGCATTTT.

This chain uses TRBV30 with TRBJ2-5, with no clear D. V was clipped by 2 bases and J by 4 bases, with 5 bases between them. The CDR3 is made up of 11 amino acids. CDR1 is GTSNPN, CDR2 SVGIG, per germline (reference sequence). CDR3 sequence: CAWSTAETQYF. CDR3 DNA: TGTGCCTGGAGTACCGCAGAGACCCAGTACTTC.

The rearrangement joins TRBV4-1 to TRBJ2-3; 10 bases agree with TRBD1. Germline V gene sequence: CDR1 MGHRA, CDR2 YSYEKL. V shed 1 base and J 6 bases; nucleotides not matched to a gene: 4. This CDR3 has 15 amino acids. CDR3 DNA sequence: TGCGCCAGCAGCCAAGTCGAGGGACAGGGGGATACGCAGTATTTT. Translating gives CASSQVEGQGDTQYF.

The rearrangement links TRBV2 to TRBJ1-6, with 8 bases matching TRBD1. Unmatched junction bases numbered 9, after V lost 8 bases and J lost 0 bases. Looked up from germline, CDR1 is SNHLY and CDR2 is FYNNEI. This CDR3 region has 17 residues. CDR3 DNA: TGTGCCAGCCGGGACAGGATATTAAGCTCCTATAATTCACCCCTCCACTTT. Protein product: CASRDRILSSYNSPLHF. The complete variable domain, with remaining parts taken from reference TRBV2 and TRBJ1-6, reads EPEVTQTPSHQVTQMGQEVILRCVPISNHLYFYWYRQILGQKVEFLVSFYNNEISEKSEIFDDQFSVERPDGSNFTLKIRSTKLEDSAMYFCASRDRILSSYNSPLHFGNGTRLTVT.

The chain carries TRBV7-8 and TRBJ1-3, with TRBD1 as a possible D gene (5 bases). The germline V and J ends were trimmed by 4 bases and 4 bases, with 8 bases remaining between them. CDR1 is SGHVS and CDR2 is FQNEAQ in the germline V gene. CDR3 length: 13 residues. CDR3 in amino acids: CASSWGGGNTIYF. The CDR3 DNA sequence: TGTGCCAGCAGCTGGGGCGGGGGAAACACCATATATTTT.

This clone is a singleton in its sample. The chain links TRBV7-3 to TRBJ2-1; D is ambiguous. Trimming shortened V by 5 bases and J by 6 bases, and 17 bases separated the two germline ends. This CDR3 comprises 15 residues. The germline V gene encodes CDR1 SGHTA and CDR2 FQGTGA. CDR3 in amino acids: CASSPNPRHFNEQFF. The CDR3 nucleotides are TGTGCCAGCAGCCCAAATCCAAGGCATTTCAATGAGCAGTTCTTC.

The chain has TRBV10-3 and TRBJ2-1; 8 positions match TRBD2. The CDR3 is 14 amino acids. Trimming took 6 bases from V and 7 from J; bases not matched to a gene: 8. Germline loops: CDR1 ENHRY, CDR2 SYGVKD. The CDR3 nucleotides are TGTGCCATCAGACCAGCGGGGGCCGGGAATGAGCAGTTCTTC. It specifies CAIRPAGAGNEQFF.

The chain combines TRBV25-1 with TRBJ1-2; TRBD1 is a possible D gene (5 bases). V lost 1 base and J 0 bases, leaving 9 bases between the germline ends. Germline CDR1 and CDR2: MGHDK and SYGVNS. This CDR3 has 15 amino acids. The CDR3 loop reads CASSEWDETNYGYTF. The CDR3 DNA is TGTGCCAGCAGTGAATGGGACGAAACTAACTATGGCTACACCTTC.